This entry features one TCR beta chain sequence. Germline CDR1 reads SEHNR; CDR2 reads FQNEAQ (reference sequence). CDR3 length: 16 residues. Unmatched junction bases numbered 11, after V lost 5 bases and J lost 3 bases. TCRdb re-analysed the PCR reads in MiXCR, keeping a single row per CDR3 protein. The profile covers hundreds of thousands of distinct CDR3 sequences, with approximately 24% appearing a single time and approximately 0.75% taken by the ten largest. These data belong to a study of molecular identifiers for immune sequencing clone quantification. For naive CD8 T cells, sorting used the CD8+CD4-CCR7+CD45RA+ phenotype.

The source is a human donor in good health. Some libraries in this study had Jurkat cell RNA spiked in. The sequenced sample was naive CD8+ T cells from blood, with Jurkat cell RNA spiked in. Sample subset: FACS-sorted CD8+CD4-CCR7+CD45RA+ naive T cells. The V gene is TRBV7-9, the J gene TRBJ2-7, with TRBD2 matching over 9 bases. The CDR3 spells CASSRSGLAQNYEQYF. CDR3 sequence (DNA): TGTGCCAGCAGCAGATCAGGACTAGCGCAAAACTACGAGCAGTACTTC.